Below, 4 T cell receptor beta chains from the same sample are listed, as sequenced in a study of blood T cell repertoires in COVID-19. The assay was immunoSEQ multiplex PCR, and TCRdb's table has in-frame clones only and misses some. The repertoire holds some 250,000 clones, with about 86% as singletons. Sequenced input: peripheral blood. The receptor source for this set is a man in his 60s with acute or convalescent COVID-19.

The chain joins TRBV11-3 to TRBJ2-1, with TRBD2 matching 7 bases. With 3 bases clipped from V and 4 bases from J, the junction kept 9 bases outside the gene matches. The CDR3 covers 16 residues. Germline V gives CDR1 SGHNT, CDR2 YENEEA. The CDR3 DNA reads TGTGCCAGCAGCTTGATACGGCTAGCGGTTTACAATGAGCAGTTCTTC. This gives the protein CASSLIRLAVYNEQFF.

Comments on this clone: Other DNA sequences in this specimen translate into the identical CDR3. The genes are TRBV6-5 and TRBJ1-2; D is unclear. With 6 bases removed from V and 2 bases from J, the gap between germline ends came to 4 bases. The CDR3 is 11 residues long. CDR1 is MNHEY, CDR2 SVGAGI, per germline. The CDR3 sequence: CASRENYGYTF. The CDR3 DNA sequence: TGTGCCAGCAGGGAGAACTATGGCTACACCTTC.

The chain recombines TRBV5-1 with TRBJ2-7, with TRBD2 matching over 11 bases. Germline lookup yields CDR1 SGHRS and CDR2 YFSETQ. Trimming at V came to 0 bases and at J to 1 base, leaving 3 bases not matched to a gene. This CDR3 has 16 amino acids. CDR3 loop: CASSLGLAGGSYEQYF. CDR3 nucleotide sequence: TGCGCCAGCAGCTTGGGGCTAGCGGGAGGATCCTACGAGCAGTACTTC.

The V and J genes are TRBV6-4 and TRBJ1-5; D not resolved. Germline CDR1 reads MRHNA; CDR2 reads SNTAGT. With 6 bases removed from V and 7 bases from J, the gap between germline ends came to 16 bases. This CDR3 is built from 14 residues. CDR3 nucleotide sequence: TGTGCCAGCAGCCCCACGCCGATCGGGCAGCCCCAGCATTTT. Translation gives CASSPTPIGQPQHF.